The entry that follows covers one T cell receptor beta chain sequence. In its sample, this clone was seen a few times. Its antigen is not yet known. Base qualities are missing; no much larger clone stands one base away. The data originate from a study of blood T cell repertoires in COVID-19 (TCRdb year 2020). In the study overall: Samples from collaborators originated in the United States, Italy and Spain and spanned both the acute and convalescent phases of COVID-19. The prospective study material was composed of cDNA or gDNA derived from T cells, B-cell-depleted T cells, or PBMCs. The dataset comprised deeply sampled blood TCRbeta repertoires from subjects exposed to, actively infected with, or recovered from COVID-19. The repertoires were made available in a free public database intended to serve as a resource for research on the immune response to SARS-CoV-2. Samples came from the ongoing ImmuneRACE study (first 160 participants) plus 1,254 subjects from 6 global collaborators. Sample metadata almost always included a de-identified subject ID, COVID-19 status, age in years and sex. Where available, HLA class I and class II types were taken from metadata supplied by the sample provider and were not determined by assay-based typing.

General study outcomes and caveats: How much clinical and demographic metadata was included differed by source and by participant, and the metadata was provided uncurated.

TCRbeta CDR3 regions were amplified from genomic DNA by means of the immunoSEQ Assay, a bias-controlled multiplex PCR. The source study handled its data this way. Within the assay, amplification of reference gene primers was used to estimate how many nucleated cells each sample contained. To quantify the absolute abundance of each unique TCRbeta CDR3 rearrangement, sequence reads were collapsed and filtered. For each sample, productive Simpson clonality was calculated as the square root of Simpson's diversity index over productive rearrangements. Held by TCRdb, this immuneACCESS table contains in-frame sequences only and omits some clones. Under half of the omission traces to an unresolved V gene where checked; the cause of the rest is unknown. The D gene and trimming were derived from the DNA, and the V and J assignments and clone size from that table. The sample contains about 130,000 clones, around 80% of them found a single time. The biggest ten clones account for roughly 1.8% of the sample.

The collaborating institutions used their own protocols to collect whole blood in K2EDTA tubes. For TCRbeta analysis, collaborators shipped samples in one of three forms: frozen whole blood, isolated PBMCs, or DNA extracted from either of those sample types. CDR1 and CDR2, per the germline V gene, are MDHEN and SYDVKM. Reading from cysteine to phenylalanine, the CDR3 counts 19 amino acids. Solely the CDR3 DNA is kept, with 57 bases framed from the first base. Trimming takes 3 bases off V and 5 bases off J; junction bases not matched to a gene: 18. The chain was built from TRBV28 and TRBJ1-5; 8 bases in the middle match TRBD1. This clonotype originated in a man in his 70s with acute or convalescent COVID-19. Sequencing was done on a sample of peripheral blood. CDR3 protein: CASSLRPGTGRLSDQPQHF. In nucleotide form, the sequence is TGTGCCAGCAGTTTGAGGCCCGGGACAGGTCGTTTGTCAGATCAGCCCCAGCATTTT. Full variable domain (CDR3 extended with the reference TRBV28 and TRBJ1-5 proteins): DVKVTQSSRYLVKRTGEKVFLECVQDMDHENMFWYRQDPGLGLRLIYFSYDVKMKEKGDIPEGYSVSREKKERFSLILESASTNQTSMYLCASSLRPGTGRLSDQPQHFGDGTRLSIL.